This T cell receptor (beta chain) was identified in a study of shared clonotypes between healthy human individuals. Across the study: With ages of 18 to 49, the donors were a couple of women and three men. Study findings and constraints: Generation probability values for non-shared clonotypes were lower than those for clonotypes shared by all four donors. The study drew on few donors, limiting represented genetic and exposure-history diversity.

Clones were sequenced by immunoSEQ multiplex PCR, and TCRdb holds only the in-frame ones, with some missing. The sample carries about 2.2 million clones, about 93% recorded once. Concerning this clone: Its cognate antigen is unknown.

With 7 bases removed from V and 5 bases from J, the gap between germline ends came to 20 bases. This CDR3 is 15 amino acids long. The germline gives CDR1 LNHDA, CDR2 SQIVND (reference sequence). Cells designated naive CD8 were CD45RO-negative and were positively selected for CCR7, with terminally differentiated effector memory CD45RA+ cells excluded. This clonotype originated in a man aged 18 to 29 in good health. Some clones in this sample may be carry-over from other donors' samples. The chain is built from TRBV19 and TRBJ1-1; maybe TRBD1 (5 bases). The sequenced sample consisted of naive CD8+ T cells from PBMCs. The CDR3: CASMTLRDGGTEAFF. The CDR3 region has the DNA TGTGCCAGTATGACCCTCAGGGACGGGGGAACTGAAGCTTTCTTT.